A selection of T cell receptor beta chains follows, all from one sample in a study of cytomegalovirus exposure and HLA in healthy donors. Using immunoSEQ multiplex PCR, the repertoire was profiled, and TCRdb retains in-frame clones only, with some absent. Its table records about 58,000 clones. Input material: PBMCs. Receptor source: a woman younger than 30 in good health and CMV-seronegative. Both conserved end residues are part of each CDR3. The D gene is left open where the match is weak.

cdr3_aa,cdr3_nt,d_call,j_call,v_call
CSALLEGRQETQYF,TGCAGCGCTCTCTTGGAGGGTCGCCAAGAGACCCAGTACTTC,NA,TRBJ2-5,TRBV29-1
CASSGKTGGIFPRTF,TGTGCCAGCAGTGGTAAGACAGGGGGCATCTTTCCGCGCACCTTC,TRBD1,TRBJ1-2,TRBV25-1
CASSLREDTRAFF,TGTGCCAGCAGCTTGAGAGAGGACACGAGGGCTTTCTTT,NA,TRBJ1-1,TRBV5-6
CASSDRDRGAAGANVLTF,TGTGCCAGCAGTGACAGGGACAGGGGGGCTGCTGGGGCCAACGTCCTGACTTTC,TRBD1,TRBJ2-6,TRBV6-4
CASSQVNRNEAFF,TGCGCCAGCAGCCAGGTTAACAGGAATGAAGCTTTCTTT,NA,TRBJ1-1,TRBV4-1
CASSLGQPLGDEQFF,TGCGCCAGCAGCTTGGGACAACCCCTAGGGGATGAGCAGTTCTTC,NA,TRBJ2-1,TRBV5-1
CASSARDRSSGNTIYF,TGTGCCAGTAGTGCCCGGGACAGGTCGTCTGGAAACACCATATATTTT,TRBD1,TRBJ1-3,TRBV19
CASRRQASSYEQYF,TGTGCCAGTAGGCGACAGGCAAGCTCCTACGAGCAGTACTTC,NA,TRBJ2-7,TRBV19
CASGQLQGISGNTIYF,TGCGCCAGCGGCCAACTACAGGGCATCTCTGGAAACACCATATATTTT,NA,TRBJ1-3,TRBV4-1
CARTGGYGHTF,TGCGCCAGGACAGGGGGCTATGGCCACACCTTC,TRBD1,TRBJ1-2,TRBV5-1
CASSPRGAGGTDTQYF,TGTGCCAGCAGCCCACGAGGGGCGGGGGGCACAGATACGCAGTATTTT,TRBD2,TRBJ2-3,TRBV7-9
CSASGQGTQYF,TGCAGTGCTAGTGGCCAGGGGACGCAGTATTTT,NA,TRBJ2-3,TRBV20-1
CASSVSGSAYGYTF,TGTGCCAGCAGCGTTAGCGGGAGTGCGTATGGCTACACCTTC,NA,TRBJ1-2,TRBV9
CASSLGGTGENYGYTF,TGTGCCAGCAGCTTAGGAGGGACAGGGGAGAACTATGGCTACACCTTC,TRBD1,TRBJ1-2,TRBV13
CAWSVRSLGQPQHF,TGTGCCTGGAGTGTACGCTCCCTTGGCCAGCCCCAGCATTTT,NA,TRBJ1-5,TRBV30
CASSVGRVNEKLFF,TGTGCCAGCAGCGTGGGCAGGGTTAATGAAAAACTGTTTTTT,NA,TRBJ1-4,TRBV9
CASSLSGKLFF,TGTGCCAGCAGCTTGAGCGGAAAACTGTTTTTT,NA,TRBJ1-4,TRBV6-6
CASSQRNRVQGYTF,TGCGCCAGCAGCCAACGGAACAGGGTACAAGGCTACACCTTC,NA,TRBJ1-2,TRBV4-1
CASSAAGQGEKLFF,TGCGCCAGCAGCGCAGCGGGACAGGGCGAAAAACTGTTTTTT,TRBD1,TRBJ1-4,TRBV5-1
CASSEIFLAGGLTSEQYF,TGCGCCAGCAGCGAGATATTCCTAGCGGGGGGCCTAACCAGCGAGCAGTACTTC,TRBD2,TRBJ2-7,TRBV5-1
CASSLATVYGYTF,TGCGCCAGCAGCTTGGCGACAGTCTATGGCTACACCTTC,NA,TRBJ1-2,TRBV5-1
CASSAGTAFSIGGYTF,TGTGCCAGCAGCGCCGGGACAGCCTTTTCTATTGGGGGCTACACCTTC,TRBD1,TRBJ1-2,TRBV9
CASQPGGLNTGELFF,TGTGCCAGCCAGCCGGGGGGATTAAACACCGGGGAGCTGTTTTTT,TRBD2,TRBJ2-2,TRBV4-2
CASSYAGVQETQYF,TGTGCCAGCAGTTACGCCGGGGTCCAAGAGACCCAGTACTTC,NA,TRBJ2-5,TRBV6-5
CASSLEGGYGYTF,TGTGCCAGCAGCTTGGAGGGGGGGTATGGCTACACCTTC,NA,TRBJ1-2,TRBV5-4
CASSFASETQYF,TGCGCCAGCAGCTTTGCGTCAGAGACCCAGTACTTC,NA,TRBJ2-5,TRBV5-1
CASTRSDSTDTQYF,TGTGCCAGCACCCGATCAGATAGCACAGATACGCAGTATTTT,NA,TRBJ2-3,TRBV6-1
CASSVSRGLFSGANVLTF,TGTGCCAGCAGTGTTTCCAGGGGGCTTTTCTCTGGGGCCAACGTCCTGACTTTC,TRBD1,TRBJ2-6,TRBV6-1
CASSLFTGGSYNEQFF,TGCGCCAGCAGCTTGTTTACGGGGGGCTCCTACAATGAGCAGTTCTTC,TRBD2,TRBJ2-1,TRBV5-1
CASSLPRREANTEAFF,TGTGCCAGCAGCTTGCCGCGGCGTGAAGCGAACACTGAAGCTTTCTTT,NA,TRBJ1-1,TRBV5-6
CASSLGQGASYGYTF,TGTGCCAGCAGCTTAGGGCAGGGGGCTTCCTATGGCTACACCTTC,TRBD1,TRBJ1-2,TRBV13
CASSDRTGNQPQHF,TGTGCCAGCAGCGACAGGACAGGGAATCAGCCCCAGCATTTT,TRBD1,TRBJ1-5,TRBV2
CASSVRLAGSNEQFF,TGTGCCAGCAGCGTCCGACTAGCGGGGTCAAATGAGCAGTTCTTC,TRBD2,TRBJ2-1,TRBV9
CASRGTGGSNQPQHF,TGTGCCAGCAGAGGGACAGGGGGCAGCAATCAGCCCCAGCATTTT,TRBD1,TRBJ1-5,TRBV6-5
CASSLGVMNTEAFF,TGCGCCAGCAGCTTAGGGGTTATGAACACTGAAGCTTTCTTT,NA,TRBJ1-1,TRBV5-1
CASSPTGQGTGYTF,TGTGCCAGCTCACCCACTGGACAGGGAACAGGCTACACCTTC,TRBD1,TRBJ1-2,TRBV18
CASSLDSWYEQYF,TGTGCCAGCAGCTTAGATAGCTGGTACGAGCAGTACTTC,NA,TRBJ2-7,TRBV11-2
CASSLESSYYTDTQYF,TGTGCCAGCAGCTTGGAATCCTCCTACTACACAGATACGCAGTATTTT,NA,TRBJ2-3,TRBV5-5
CAISGSTDTQYF,TGTGCCATCAGCGGTAGCACAGATACGCAGTATTTT,NA,TRBJ2-3,TRBV10-3
CASSALSPGQENGAYEQYF,TGTGCCAGCAGTGCCCTATCCCCGGGACAGGAGAACGGTGCGTACGAGCAGTACTTC,TRBD1,TRBJ2-7,TRBV6-1
CASSLVGQGRNGYTF,TGCGCCAGCAGCTTGGTAGGACAGGGACGAAATGGCTACACCTTC,TRBD1,TRBJ1-2,TRBV5-1
CSGQSGQSFRKDTQYF,TGCAGCGGTCAGTCGGGACAGTCCTTCAGGAAAGATACGCAGTATTTT,TRBD1,TRBJ2-3,TRBV29-1
CASDRGDGYTF,TGTGCCAGTGACAGGGGAGATGGCTACACCTTC,TRBD1,TRBJ1-2,TRBV18
CASSLGTPTGGLSYEQYF,TGTGCCAGCAGCTTAGGAACCCCGACAGGGGGACTCTCCTACGAGCAGTACTTC,TRBD1,TRBJ2-7,TRBV11-3
CASSWGEPNEKLFF,TGCGCCAGCAGCTGGGGCGAGCCTAATGAAAAACTGTTTTTT,NA,TRBJ1-4,TRBV5-1
CASNERGEAFF,TGCGCCAGCAATGAGAGAGGTGAAGCTTTCTTT,NA,TRBJ1-1,TRBV4-1
CASSLALGNTGELFF,TGTGCCAGCAGCTTAGCGCTCGGTAACACCGGGGAGCTGTTTTTT,NA,TRBJ2-2,TRBV7-7
CASSPRGGRPGEQFF,TGTGCCAGCTCTCCCCGGGGGGGCCGTCCCGGTGAGCAGTTCTTC,TRBD2,TRBJ2-1,TRBV28
CASSLDRGYGYTF,TGTGCCAGCAGTTTGGACAGGGGATATGGCTACACCTTC,TRBD1,TRBJ1-2,TRBV5-6
CASSYRPPAGGSTGELFF,TGCGCCAGCAGCTACCGCCCTCCCGCGGGGGGTTCTACCGGGGAGCTGTTTTTT,TRBD2,TRBJ2-2,TRBV5-1
CASSLEDRRWQEQFF,TGCGCCAGCAGCTTGGAGGACAGGCGGTGGCAGGAGCAGTTCTTC,TRBD1,TRBJ2-1,TRBV5-1